Below are 7 T cell receptor beta chains sequenced from a single sample in a study of CD8+ T cells in alopecia areata. The sequencing template was cDNA reverse transcribed from extracted RNA. Assay used: immunoSEQ multiplex PCR; TCRdb lists only in-frame clones, some missing. The sample records tens of thousands of clones, 70% to 85% being singletons. Treatment in this sample: oral pan-JAK inhibitor, 5-10 mg twice daily. The material sequenced was CD8+ T cells sorted from blood, taken at week 44, from a patient treated with tofacitinib. Every receptor here comes from a human donor with alopecia areata.

This clone appeared a few times. V is TRBV23-1 and J is TRBJ1-4; 7 bases are shared with TRBD1. TRBV23-1 qualifies as an ORF whose function is uncertain. The CDR3 contains 14 residues. V lost 6 bases, J lost 5 bases, and 6 bases stayed unmatched. For the CDR3, the DNA is TGCGCCAGCAGGGGGGGACAGAGCAATGAAAAACTGTTTTTT. It codes for CASRGGQSNEKLFF.

Points on this clone: A far larger clone is just one base off, so this is likely a read error. The chain joins TRBV7-3 to TRBJ2-1, with 14 bases fitting TRBD2. Germline CDR1 is SGHTA and CDR2 is FQGTGA. V was pared by 5 bases and J by 6 bases, with 3 bases of the junction left unmatched. The CDR3 spans 15 residues. Here the CDR3 DNA reads TGTGCCAGCAGCCCCGGGACTAGCGGGGGCAATGAGCAGTTCTTC. This sequence encodes CASSPGTSGGNEQFF.

The sample holds a few counts of this clone. The genes are TRBV19 and TRBJ1-1; TRBD1 matches at 8 bases. J lost 6 bases, V lost 7 bases, and 4 bases had no gene match. The CDR3 covers 12 residues. Germline CDR1 LNHDA, CDR2 SQIVND (reference sequence). The CDR3: CASNAGGPEAFF. The DNA of the CDR3 is TGTGCCAGTAACGCAGGGGGCCCTGAAGCTTTCTTT.

V is TRBV27 and J is TRBJ2-5, with D perhaps TRBD2 (5 bases). The CDR3 consists of 14 residues. The ends were cut back, 8 bases at V and 2 bases at J, with 15 bases in the middle. CDR1 is MNHEY and CDR2 is SMNVEV in the germline V gene (reference sequence). The CDR3 loop is CASRSLSGQETQYF. The CDR3 DNA sequence: TGTGCCAGCCGCAGTTTATCGGGACAAGAGACCCAGTACTTC.

The CDR3 spells CASSSGTGDYNEQFF. Written as DNA, the CDR3 is TGCGCCAGCAGCTCCGGGACAGGGGACTACAATGAGCAGTTCTTC. V is TRBV5-1 and J is TRBJ2-1; 10 nucleotides match TRBD1. Germline trimming cut 3 bases from V and 3 bases from J; bases unmatched to any gene: 3. Per the germline V gene, CDR1 is SGHRS and CDR2 is YFSETQ. The CDR3 spans 15 residues.

The chain couples TRBV15 to TRBJ2-7; D is perhaps TRBD1 (6 bases). Germline CDR1 LNHNV, CDR2 YYDKDF (reference sequence). There are 14 residues in the CDR3. Deletions cut 1 base from V and 0 bases from J, with 7 bases between. In DNA form, the CDR3 reads TGTGCCACCAGCAGAGGGACAGACTCCTACGAGCAGTACTTC. Amino acid sequence: CATSRGTDSYEQYF.

V usage is TRBV29-1 and J usage is TRBJ1-1; 7 nucleotides agree with TRBD1. CDR1 is SQVTM, CDR2 ANQGSEA, per germline. Unmatched junction bases numbered 5, after V lost 6 bases and J lost 4 bases. This CDR3 comprises 12 residues. The CDR3 DNA reads as TGCAGCGTCTGGGCAGGGGGCACTGAAGCTTTCTTT. Its translation is CSVWAGGTEAFF.